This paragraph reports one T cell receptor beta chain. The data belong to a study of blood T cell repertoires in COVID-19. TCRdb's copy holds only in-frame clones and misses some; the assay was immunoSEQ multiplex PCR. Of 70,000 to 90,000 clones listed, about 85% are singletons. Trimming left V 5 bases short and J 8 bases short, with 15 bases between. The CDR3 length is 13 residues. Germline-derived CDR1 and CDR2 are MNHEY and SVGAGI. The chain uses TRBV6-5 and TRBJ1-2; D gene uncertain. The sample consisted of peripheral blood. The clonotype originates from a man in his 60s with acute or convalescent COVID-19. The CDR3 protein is CASSKYETGGYTF. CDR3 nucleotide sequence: TGTGCCAGCAGTAAGTACGAGACCGGGGGCTACACCTTC.